Each of the 13 T cell receptor beta chains below was sequenced from the same sample in a study of CD8 T cells in Susac syndrome. cDNA came from roughly 0.53 to 1 ug RNA primed by random hexamers. TCRdb reprocessed the immunoSEQ multiplex PCR reads via MiXCR and lists one record per CDR3 protein. The table shows 150,000 to 180,000 distinct CDR3 sequences, with 85% to 95% occurring only once. The sequencing sample was made of CD4+ T cells from PBMCs. These receptors all stem from a human donor with Susac syndrome.

Written as DNA, the CDR3 is TGTGCCAGCAGCCAAGATTTTCAAGAGACCCAGTACTTC. It translates to CASSQDFQETQYF. V is TRBV25-1 and J is TRBJ2-5; D gene unclear. V was pared by 6 bases and J by 2 bases, with 10 bases between. CDR3 length: 13 amino acids. The germline gives CDR1 MGHDK, CDR2 SYGVNS. The complete variable domain, with remaining parts taken from reference TRBV25-1 and TRBJ2-5, reads EADIYQTPRYLVIGTGKKITLECSQTMGHDKMYWYQQDPGMELHLIHYSYGVNSTEKGDLSSESTVSRIRTEHFPLTLESARPSHTSQYLCASSQDFQETQYFGPGTRLLVL.

The J gene is TRBJ2-3, the V gene TRBV19; D remains ambiguous. Looked up from germline, CDR1 is LNHDA and CDR2 is SQIVND (reference sequence). Trimming pared 3 bases from V and 0 bases from J, leaving 10 bases between. This CDR3 is 15 amino acids long. The CDR3 is CASSMGGPSTDTQYF. The CDR3 DNA reads TGTGCCAGTAGTATGGGCGGACCTAGCACAGATACGCAGTATTTT. The complete variable domain, with remaining parts taken from reference TRBV19 and TRBJ2-3, reads DGGITQSPKYLFRKEGQNVTLSCEQNLNHDAMYWYRQDPGQGLRLIYYSQIVNDFQKGDIAEGYSVSREKKESFPLTVTSAQKNPTAFYLCASSMGGPSTDTQYFGPGTRLTVL.

The chain uses TRBV4-2 and TRBJ2-3, with TRBD2 identical over 10 bases. CDR3 size: 18 residues. From germline, CDR1 is LGHNA and CDR2 YNFKEQ. J gave up 5 bases and V 0 bases, and 11 bases lay outside the gene matches. The CDR3 sequence is CASSQEKGPASGGDTQYF. The CDR3 bases are TGTGCCAGCAGCCAAGAGAAGGGGCCGGCTAGCGGGGGAGATACGCAGTATTTT.

V and J are TRBV25-1 and TRBJ2-7; unclear D gene. Looked up from germline, CDR1 is MGHDK and CDR2 is SYGVNS. Trimming cost V 4 bases and J 5 bases, with 9 bases left between them. The length of the CDR3 is 12 residues. The CDR3 DNA sequence: TGTGCCAGCAGTGTCCAAGGACACGAGCAGTACTTC. This sequence encodes CASSVQGHEQYF.

The chain employs TRBV7-6 and TRBJ2-1, with 7 bases matching TRBD1. This CDR3 contains 17 residues. V lost 5 bases to trimming and J lost 3 bases; unmatched junction nucleotides: 13. The germline V gene has CDR1 SGHVS and CDR2 FNYEAQ. CDR3 DNA: TGTGCCAGCAGCCCAACTGTCCAGGGGGACCTCTACAATGAGCAGTTCTTC. This encodes CASSPTVQGDLYNEQFF.

The V call is TRBV4-3, the J call TRBJ2-7; unclear D gene. From germline, CDR1 is LGHNA and CDR2 YSLEER. Between the trimmed V and J ends, which lost 1 base and 0 bases, there was a span of 13 bases. This CDR3 has 16 residues. The CDR3, as DNA: TGCGCCAGCAGCCAAGGAGGCCACAGAAGCTCCTACGAGCAGTACTTC. It is translated as CASSQGGHRSSYEQYF.

The chain links TRBV7-9 to TRBJ2-5; D is perhaps TRBD2 (6 bases). This CDR3 contains 15 residues. Germline-derived CDR1 and CDR2 are SEHNR and FQNEAQ (reference sequence). V was trimmed by 4 bases and J by 5 bases, leaving 17 bases between them. The chain's CDR3 is CASSYGDSKMETQYF. The CDR3 DNA reads as TGTGCCAGCAGCTACGGGGACTCAAAAATGGAGACCCAGTACTTC.

The genes are TRBV21-1 and TRBJ2-7; TRBD2, the table's D call, lacks a check against the DNA. TRBV21-1 is shown as a pseudogene. The CDR3 extends over 12 amino acids. The CDR3 protein is CASSKGGYEQYF. The CDR3 bases are TGTGCCAGCAGCAAAGGAGGGTACGAGCAGTACTTC.

This chain links TRBV5-1 with TRBJ2-4; D uncertain. CDR1 and CDR2 (germline): SGHRS, YFSETQ. Trimming removed 4 bases at V and 7 bases at J, with 18 bases between. The CDR3 spans 15 residues. The CDR3 DNA sequence: TGCGCCAGCAGCCCAATCCTCGACCCTGGGAACATTCAGTACTTC. It encodes CASSPILDPGNIQYF.

The chain has TRBV6-1 and TRBJ1-2; no clear D. Germline V lookup: CDR1 MNHNS, CDR2 SASEGT. The length of the CDR3 is 13 residues. V lost 3 bases and J 4 bases, leaving 9 bases between the germline ends. This chain's CDR3 is CASSEGNSYGYTF. The CDR3, as DNA: TGTGCCAGCAGTGAGGGCAACTCCTATGGCTACACCTTC.

The J gene is TRBJ2-7, the V gene TRBV7-3; D gene ambiguous. Germline V CDR1 and CDR2: SGHTA, FQGTGA. CDR3 length: 13 amino acids. The ends were cut back, 5 bases at V and 5 bases at J, with 13 bases in the middle. The CDR3 coding sequence is TGTGCCAGCAGCCCCCCAGACCGAGACGAGCAGTACTTC. This translates into CASSPPDRDEQYF. The whole variable domain, filled in from reference TRBV7-3 and TRBJ2-7, reads GAGVSQTPSNKVTEKGKYVELRCDPISGHTALYWYRQSLGQGPEFLIYFQGTGAADDSGLPNDRFFAVRPEGSVSTLKIQRTERGDSAVYLCASSPPDRDEQYFGPGTRLTVT.

The chain is built from TRBV18 and TRBJ1-2; D unclear. The germline V and J ends were trimmed by 2 bases and 4 bases, with 11 bases remaining between them. The CDR3 spans 14 residues. Germline CDR1 is KGHSH and CDR2 is LQKENI. Here the CDR3 reads CASSPGIGLYGYTF. The DNA for the CDR3 is TGTGCCAGCTCACCAGGGATCGGGCTCTATGGCTACACCTTC.

This rearrangement joins TRBV12-3 or TRBV12-4 to TRBJ2-1; D unresolved. The V end lost 10 bases, the J end lost 0 bases, and 13 bases lay between the germline ends. The CDR3 extends over 14 amino acids. CDR3 residues: CAIRTMSSYNEQFF. CDR3 DNA sequence: TGTGCCATAAGGACGATGAGCTCCTACAATGAGCAGTTCTTC.